In its sample, the clone carrying this TCR beta chain ranks as medium-sized. Its antigen is undetermined. Between the trimmed V and J ends, which lost 2 bases and 5 bases, there was a span of 16 bases. Germline values: CDR1 LNHDA, CDR2 SQIVND (reference sequence). The CDR3 runs 17 residues. Amplification of TCR beta used genomic DNA extracted from peripheral blood. This entry is derived from a study of T cell repertoires in aging, cancer and after chemotherapy. For the study at large: Over several months to years, re-sampled healthy donor repertoires clearly shared clones. Study-level findings and limits: No conclusions about immunological memory after chemotherapy can be drawn from the repertoire data.

Multiplex touch-down PCR with TRB-A/B primers amplified rearranged V-D-J TRB sequences. TCRdb re-called the multiplex PCR reads with MiXCR, one entry per CDR3 protein. The sample holds approximately 11,000 distinct CDR3 sequences; approximately 32% are singletons and the top ten take 19%. The origin of this receptor is a human donor in good health. The donor label of this sample is uncertain. This chain connects TRBV19 to TRBJ2-6; D is possibly TRBD1 or TRBD2 (5 bases each). Sequencing input: blood. The chain's CDR3 is CASSIRGSRDRANVLTF. CDR3 bases: TGTGCCAGTAGTATAAGAGGTTCGAGGGACCGGGCCAACGTCCTGACTTTC.